The clone carrying this T cell receptor (beta chain) is categorized as medium-sized. The antigen remains undetermined. The data are from a study of vaccination and CD4 T cells after COVID-19. In the study overall: Ranging from 14 to 241, the interval between dose two and post-vaccine sampling had a median of approximately 70 days. Cells were stimulated with overlapping spike peptide pools from SARS-CoV-2, HCoV-NL63, HCoV-OC43 and HCoV-229E.

The Oncomine TCR Beta short-read assay sequenced DNA from cultured CD4+ T cells. TCRdb redid the calling of the PCR reads with MiXCR, one entry per CDR3 protein. This sample has about 7,000 distinct CDR3 sequences, with 25% found just once. Sample treatment: approximately 10-day PBMC culture with coronavirus spike peptide pools or control peptides (ViraFEST assay). Following expansion of antigen-specific T cells with peptide pools, ViraFEST then sequenced TCRs. The sample here was CD4+ T cells from blood, cultured in vitro, taken after SARS-CoV-2 vaccination. The clonotype originates from a human donor who had recovered from COVID-19.

This CDR3 reads CASSLQAGGPDEQFF. DNA of the CDR3: TGTGCCAGCAGCTTACAAGCGGGAGGCCCGGATGAGCAGTTCTTC. The V gene is TRBV7-2, the J gene TRBJ2-1, with 9 bases matching TRBD2. CDR3 size: 15 residues. J lost 8 bases, V lost 2 bases, and 7 bases had no gene match. The germline CDR1 and CDR2 sequences are SGHTA and FQGNSA.